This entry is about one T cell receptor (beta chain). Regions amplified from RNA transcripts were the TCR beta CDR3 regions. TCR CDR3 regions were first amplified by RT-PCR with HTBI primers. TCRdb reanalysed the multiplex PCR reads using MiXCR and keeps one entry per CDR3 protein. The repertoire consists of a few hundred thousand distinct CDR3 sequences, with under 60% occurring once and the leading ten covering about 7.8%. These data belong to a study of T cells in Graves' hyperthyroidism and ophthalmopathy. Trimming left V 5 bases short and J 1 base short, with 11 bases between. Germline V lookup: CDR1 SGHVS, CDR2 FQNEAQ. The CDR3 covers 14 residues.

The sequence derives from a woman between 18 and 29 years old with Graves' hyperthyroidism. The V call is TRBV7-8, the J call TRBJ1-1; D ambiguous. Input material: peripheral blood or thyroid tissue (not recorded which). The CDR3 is CASSREVPNTEAFF. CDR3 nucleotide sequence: TGTGCCAGCAGCAGAGAGGTTCCGAACACTGAAGCTTTCTTT.